Below, 24 T cell receptor beta chains from the same sample are listed, as sequenced in a study of OX40 agonist ivuxolimab in advanced cancers. The assay was immunoSEQ multiplex PCR, and TCRdb's table has in-frame clones only and misses some. In the table there are 68,000 or so clones, roughly four fifths of which are singletons. Sequences were derived from CD4+ or CD8+ T cells sorted from blood, sampled in a trial of the OX40 agonist ivuxolimab. The receptors here all came from an adult with an advanced solid tumor such as melanoma, head and neck, liver or kidney cancer.

This clone appeared a single time. The genes are TRBV7-9 and TRBJ1-1, with 11 bases aligning to TRBD1. Unmatched junction bases numbered 5, after V lost 4 bases and J lost 10 bases. CDR1 is SEHNR, CDR2 FQNEAQ, per germline (reference sequence). This CDR3 is 13 amino acids long. Here the CDR3 DNA reads TGTGCCAGCAGCTATGGACAGGGGGCATCAGCTTTCTTT. This sequence encodes CASSYGQGASAFF.

The chain employs TRBV7-9 and TRBJ1-5; D is unclear. V lost 1 base, J lost 3 bases, and 10 bases lay in between. Looked up from germline, CDR1 is SEHNR and CDR2 is FQNEAQ (reference sequence). This CDR3 has 15 residues. Written as DNA, the CDR3 is TGTGCCAGCAGCTTAGGGCCGGGCGACAATCAGCCCCAGCATTTT. This gives the protein CASSLGPGDNQPQHF.

The rearrangement links TRBV28 to TRBJ1-2; no definite D call. Trimming removed 8 bases from V and 4 bases from J, with 14 bases in between. The CDR3 runs 13 residues. Germline CDR1 is MDHEN and CDR2 is SYDVKM. Written as DNA, the CDR3 is TGTGCCAGCGGAGACGGACGACTCTATGGCTACACCTTC. This encodes CASGDGRLYGYTF.

The chain carries TRBV6-5 and TRBJ1-2; D perhaps matches TRBD1 (6 bases). Deletions cut 6 bases from V and 0 bases from J, with 8 bases between. Germline assignment: CDR1 MNHEY and CDR2 SVGAGI. The CDR3 extends over 13 amino acids. This CDR3 reads CASRQGANYGYTF. The CDR3 coding sequence is TGTGCCAGCAGACAGGGAGCTAACTATGGCTACACCTTC.

The chain recombines TRBV19 with TRBJ2-2, with TRBD2 matching 7 bases. This CDR3 is 15 amino acids long. V was pared by 5 bases and J by 3 bases, with 6 bases of the junction left unmatched. The germline gives CDR1 LNHDA, CDR2 SQIVND (reference sequence). This CDR3 reads CASSPWGGDTGELFF. As DNA, the CDR3 is TGTGCCAGTAGTCCCTGGGGGGGGGACACCGGGGAGCTGTTTTTT. Variable domain in full (rest from reference TRBV19 and TRBJ2-2): DGGITQSPKYLFRKEGQNVTLSCEQNLNHDAMYWYRQDPGQGLRLIYYSQIVNDFQKGDIAEGYSVSREKKESFPLTVTSAQKNPTAFYLCASSPWGGDTGELFFGEGSRLTVL.

This sequence joins TRBV6-4 and TRBJ1-2; 7 nucleotides align to TRBD1. The V gene end was trimmed by 5 bases and the J gene end by 6 bases; junction bases not matched to a gene: 6. In germline, CDR1 is MRHNA, CDR2 SNTAGT. The CDR3 covers 13 residues. CDR3: CASSSTGNHGYTF. DNA of the CDR3: TGTGCCAGCAGTTCGACAGGGAACCATGGCTACACCTTC.

The CDR3 bases are TGTGCCAGCAGTTTATTGGCATCTCAGGGGACTGAAGCTTTCTTT. Encoded protein: CASSLLASQGTEAFF. The J gene is TRBJ1-1, the V gene TRBV27; perhaps TRBD1 as D (6 bases). The CDR3 covers 15 residues. Trimming cost V 1 base and J 5 bases, with 14 bases left between them. Germline V gene lookup returns CDR1 MNHEY and CDR2 SMNVEV (reference sequence).

This clone was counted a single time. Other nucleotide sequences in the sample specify the same CDR3. This chain uses TRBV7-2 with TRBJ2-4, with D unclear. The CDR3 is 12 amino acids. Looked up from germline, CDR1 is SGHTA and CDR2 is FQGNSA. V lost 3 bases, J lost 6 bases, and 6 bases lay in between. The CDR3 bases are TGTGCCAGCAGCTTGGTGCCAAACATTCAGTACTTC. It encodes CASSLVPNIQYF.

V usage is TRBV5-1 and J usage is TRBJ1-6, with 7 bases matching TRBD1. This CDR3 has 13 amino acids. Unmatched junction bases numbered 2, after V lost 0 bases and J lost 11 bases. Germline V gene data show CDR1 as SGHRS and CDR2 as YFSETQ. The CDR3 here is CASSLDRGPPLHF. The CDR3 region has the DNA TGCGCCAGCAGCTTGGACAGGGGCCCACCCCTCCACTTT.

Note on this clone: A read error may produce the germline difference seen at one junction end. The rearrangement uses TRBV6-5 and TRBJ1-2, with TRBD1 matching over 7 bases. The CDR3 contains 13 residues. Germline CDR1 is MNHEY and CDR2 is SVGAGI. The DNA of the CDR3 is TGTGCCAGCAGTCCACAGGGGAACTCTGGCTACACCTTC. Its protein product is CASSPQGNSGYTF.

The rearrangement links TRBV19 to TRBJ1-5, with a weak D call TRBD1 (6 bases). Germline values: CDR1 LNHDA, CDR2 SQIVND (reference sequence). The CDR3 extends over 16 amino acids. Trimming removed 5 bases at V and 0 bases at J, with 14 bases between. This CDR3 reads CASSSQTGYSNQPQHF. For the CDR3, the DNA is TGTGCCAGTAGTTCCCAGACAGGTTATAGCAATCAGCCCCAGCATTTT.

This chain links TRBV7-9 with TRBJ1-1; D not resolved. The CDR3 has 15 amino acids. Germline CDR1 and CDR2: SEHNR and FQNEAQ (reference sequence). The ends were cut back, 4 bases at V and 6 bases at J, with 18 bases in the middle. CDR3 sequence: CASSSPVAGTPEAFF. For the CDR3, the DNA is TGTGCCAGCAGCTCCCCTGTGGCGGGAACCCCTGAAGCTTTCTTT.

The chain links TRBV9 to TRBJ1-6; D gene uncertain. This CDR3 region has 19 residues. CDR1 and CDR2 (germline): SGDLS, YYNGEE. V was trimmed by 0 bases and J by 0 bases, leaving 16 bases between them. CDR3 in amino acids: CASSVDPRGESSYNSPLHF. CDR3 nucleotide sequence: TGTGCCAGCAGCGTAGACCCCCGGGGAGAGAGCTCCTATAATTCACCCCTCCACTTT.

The genes are TRBV18 and TRBJ2-5; possibly TRBD1 for D (8 bases). Trimming took 2 bases from V and 5 from J, leaving 15 bases between them. CDR3 length equals 15 residues. Germline CDR1 KGHSH, CDR2 LQKENI. The CDR3 DNA sequence: TGTGCCAGCTCACCAATAGGACAGGGAGGGGAGACCCAGTACTTC. It yields the protein CASSPIGQGGETQYF.

This chain connects TRBV12-5 to TRBJ1-5; D might be TRBD1 (5 bases). This CDR3 contains 16 residues. Germline assignment: CDR1 LGHNT and CDR2 FRNRAP. Trimming took 7 bases from V and 0 from J, leaving 16 bases between them. The CDR3 sequence: CASAKSDNYSNQPQHF. In DNA, the CDR3 is TGTGCTAGTGCTAAGTCGGACAATTATAGCAATCAGCCCCAGCATTTT.

This chain connects TRBV5-4 to TRBJ1-4; TRBD1 matches at 9 bases. With V trimmed by 4 bases and J by 6 bases, 13 bases remained unmatched. CDR3 size: 17 residues. Germline CDR1 and CDR2: SGHNT and YYREEE (reference sequence). The CDR3 loop reads CASSQGQGAGRHEKLFF. The CDR3 coding sequence is TGTGCCAGCAGCCAGGGACAGGGCGCCGGACGACATGAAAAACTGTTTTTT.

The V and J genes are TRBV9 and TRBJ1-2, with 7 bases matching TRBD1. CDR1 and CDR2 from the germline V gene are SGDLS and YYNGEE. The CDR3 runs 15 residues. With 4 bases clipped from V and 4 bases from J, the junction kept 10 bases outside the gene matches. The CDR3: CASSTRDSYAYGYTF. The CDR3 DNA reads TGTGCCAGCAGCACCCGGGACAGCTACGCCTATGGCTACACCTTC. The entire variable domain, with the rest obtained from reference TRBV9 and TRBJ1-2, is as follows: DSGVTQTPKHLITATGQRVTLRCSPRSGDLSVYWYQQSLDQGLQFLIQYYNGEERAKGNILERFSAQQFPDLHSELNLSSLELGDSALYFCASSTRDSYAYGYTFGSGTRLTVV.

The V gene is TRBV9, the J gene TRBJ2-7, with TRBD1 matching 7 bases. Germline CDR1 SGDLS, CDR2 YYNGEE. The J segment lost 1 base and the V segment lost 4 bases, leaving 8 bases of the junction unmatched. The CDR3 covers 15 residues. CDR3 bases: TGTGCCAGCAGCACCTCGACAGGGCAATCCTACGAGCAGTACTTC. This gives the protein CASSTSTGQSYEQYF.

The chain joins TRBV2 to TRBJ2-3; D is undetermined. CDR3 length equals 13 residues. V dropped 7 bases and J dropped 3 bases, with 11 bases sitting between them. Germline CDR1 is SNHLY and CDR2 is FYNNEI. For the CDR3, the DNA is TGTGCCAGCAATGGGCAGGAGACAGATACGCAGTATTTT. As protein: CASNGQETDTQYF.

The rearrangement joins TRBV29-1 to TRBJ2-1; TRBD2 agrees at 9 bases. The CDR3 covers 14 residues. V was clipped by 3 bases and J by 7 bases; unmatched bases: 7. CDR1 SQVTM and CDR2 ANQGSEA come from the germline V gene. This chain's CDR3 is CSVDASGVRNEQFF. In DNA, the CDR3 is TGCAGCGTTGACGCTAGCGGGGTGAGGAATGAGCAGTTCTTC.

V is TRBV6-1 and J is TRBJ1-3, with D hard to call. The CDR3 consists of 12 residues. The germline gives CDR1 MNHNS, CDR2 SASEGT. V was clipped by 2 bases and J by 4 bases, with 3 bases between them. The CDR3 DNA reads as TGTGCCAGCAGTGAATTGGGAAACACCATATATTTT. Its protein product is CASSELGNTIYF.

This clone was counted between two and nine times. The CDR3 sequence is CASSTRSGANVLTF. The CDR3 nucleotides are TGTGCCAGCAGTACCCGCTCTGGGGCCAACGTCCTGACTTTC. The chain has TRBV27 and TRBJ2-6; D is unresolved. This CDR3 is 14 amino acids long. Trimming stripped 5 bases from V and 0 bases from J, with 5 bases between. The germline gives CDR1 MNHEY, CDR2 SMNVEV (reference sequence).

The chain has TRBV10-1 and TRBJ2-2; 7 nucleotides line up with TRBD1. Germline CDR1 WNHNN, CDR2 SYGVQD (reference sequence). The junction had 9 bases not matched to a gene; V was cut back by 10 bases and J by 1 base. This CDR3 has 15 residues. This chain's CDR3 is CATQDRTKNTGELFF. CDR3 DNA sequence: TGCGCCACCCAGGACAGGACAAAGAACACCGGGGAGCTGTTTTTT.

The chain uses TRBV5-1 and TRBJ1-1, with D possibly being TRBD1 (6 bases). Germline assignment: CDR1 SGHRS and CDR2 YFSETQ. The CDR3 consists of 13 residues. The V end was cut by 7 bases, the J end by 1 base, with 11 bases between. The CDR3 loop reads CASQGRGNTEAFF. The DNA of the CDR3 is TGCGCCAGCCAGGGGCGGGGGAACACTGAAGCTTTCTTT. The whole variable domain, filled in from reference TRBV5-1 and TRBJ1-1, reads KAGVTQTPRYLIKTRGQQVTLSCSPISGHRSVSWYQQTPGQGLQFLFEYFSETQRNKGNFPGRFSGRQFSNSRSEMNVSTLELGDSALYLCASQGRGNTEAFFGQGTRLTVV.